The 31 T cell receptor beta chains presented below share a single source sample, sequenced in a study of cytomegalovirus exposure and HLA in healthy donors. This PCR relied on a set of 60 Vbeta primers and 13 Jbeta primers. TCRdb keeps only in-frame clones here, not all; method: immunoSEQ multiplex PCR. The table includes fewer than 80,000 clones, 70% to 75% detected once. The source material was PBMCs. The receptors were gathered from a woman in her thirties in good health and CMV-seronegative.

V is TRBV27 and J is TRBJ2-7, with a tentative D call TRBD2 (6 bases). Germline-derived CDR1 and CDR2 are MNHEY and SMNVEV (reference sequence). The CDR3 loop spans 15 amino acids. V lost 4 bases and J 4 bases, leaving 17 bases between the germline ends. The CDR3, as DNA: TGTGCCAGCAGTTCCCGACGGGACTCGATGTACGAGCAGTACTTC. Translated, it gives CASSSRRDSMYEQYF.

The rearrangement joins TRBV19 to TRBJ2-1, with TRBD1 matching 7 bases. The J segment lost 0 bases and the V segment lost 1 base, leaving 9 bases of the junction unmatched. Per the germline V gene, CDR1 is LNHDA and CDR2 is SQIVND (reference sequence). The CDR3 has 18 residues. The CDR3 nucleotides read TGTGCCAGTAGTATAGTTGCTCGGACAGGAAGCTCCTACAATGAGCAGTTCTTC. It specifies CASSIVARTGSSYNEQFF.

This clone has just a few counts. The chain employs TRBV30 and TRBJ1-3; D is uncertain. The CDR3 totals 16 residues. The germline CDR1 and CDR2 sequences are GTSNPN and SVGIG (reference sequence). V was cut by 0 bases and J by 0 bases, with 12 bases left in between. CDR3 nucleotides: TGTGCCTGGAGTGTATGGTTAGTGAGCTCTGGAAACACCATATATTTT. Translation: CAWSVWLVSSGNTIYF.

V gene TRBV4-3 combines with J gene TRBJ1-5; perhaps TRBD1 as D (6 bases). Between the trimmed V and J ends, which lost 3 bases and 4 bases, there was a span of 13 bases. Germline CDR1 is LGHNA and CDR2 is YSLEER. CDR3 size: 15 residues. CDR3 residues: CASSHVQGNNQPQHF. CDR3 in DNA: TGCGCCAGCAGCCACGTACAGGGTAATAATCAGCCCCAGCATTTT.

This chain joins TRBV6-5 and TRBJ2-5; D might be TRBD2 (5 bases). Germline CDR1 and CDR2: MNHEY and SVGAGI. The CDR3 spans 12 residues. The ends were cut back, 0 bases at V and 7 bases at J, with 6 bases in the middle. CDR3 nucleotide sequence: TGTGCCAGCAGTTACTCAGAGGGGACCCAGTACTTC. Translated: CASSYSEGTQYF.

The chain links TRBV15 to TRBJ2-7; weak D call: TRBD1 (5 bases). This CDR3 region has 16 residues. Trimming removed 0 bases from V and 6 bases from J, with 18 bases in between. Germline V gene lookup returns CDR1 LNHNV and CDR2 YYDKDF (reference sequence). The CDR3 DNA reads as TGTGCCACCAGCAGAGATATAGTGCAGGGTCGACTCGAGCAGTACTTC. As protein: CATSRDIVQGRLEQYF.

This clone was observed a few times. The V and J genes are TRBV7-3 and TRBJ2-2, with D perhaps TRBD1 (6 bases). The CDR3 runs 15 residues. The germline CDR1 and CDR2 sequences are SGHTA and FQGTGA. V lost 4 bases, J lost 1 base, and 10 bases lay in between. CDR3 protein: CASSSGTRNTGELFF. CDR3 DNA: TGTGCCAGCAGCTCAGGGACACGGAACACCGGGGAGCTGTTTTTT. The full variable domain, completed using reference TRBV7-3 and TRBJ2-2, is GAGVSQTPSNKVTEKGKYVELRCDPISGHTALYWYRQSLGQGPEFLIYFQGTGAADDSGLPNDRFFAVRPEGSVSTLKIQRTERGDSAVYLCASSSGTRNTGELFFGEGSRLTVL.

This chain connects TRBV19 to TRBJ2-1, with D possibly TRBD2 on 7 matching bases. The length of the CDR3 is 14 residues. The germline gives CDR1 LNHDA, CDR2 SQIVND (reference sequence). V was cut by 7 bases and J by 3 bases, with 13 bases left in between. The CDR3 nucleotides are TGTGCCAGTAACAAGCGGGACATCTACAATGAGCAGTTCTTC. This translates into CASNKRDIYNEQFF.

The rearrangement links TRBV7-8 to TRBJ2-4; 9 bases align to TRBD2. The CDR3 is 20 residues long. Germline-derived CDR1 and CDR2 are SGHVS and FQNEAQ. V lost 0 bases and J lost 1; bases outside the gene matches: 13. The CDR3 here is CASSLAVAGARASAKNIQYF. The CDR3 DNA reads as TGTGCCAGCAGCTTAGCGGTAGCGGGGGCTAGGGCATCGGCCAAAAACATTCAGTACTTC.

The chain joins TRBV4-1 to TRBJ2-3; 11 bases line up with TRBD2. J was trimmed by 11 bases and V by 3 bases; bases with no gene match: 1. CDR3 size: 12 residues. Germline CDR1 is MGHRA and CDR2 is YSYEKL. The CDR3 region has the DNA TGCGCCAGCAGCCACGGGACTAGCGGGCAGTATTTT. This sequence encodes CASSHGTSGQYF.

This chain connects TRBV19 to TRBJ1-5; TRBD1 matches 7 bases. Germline assignment: CDR1 LNHDA and CDR2 SQIVND (reference sequence). Unmatched junction bases numbered 7, after V lost 0 bases and J lost 2 bases. The CDR3 covers 17 residues. For the CDR3, the DNA is TGTGCCAGTAGTATAGATCTAAGGGGGCACGGCAATCAGCCCCAGCATTTT. This codes for CASSIDLRGHGNQPQHF.

The rearrangement joins TRBV14 to TRBJ2-3, with 7 bases aligning to TRBD1. Germline trimming cut 4 bases from V and 1 base from J; bases unmatched to any gene: 8. CDR1 SGHDN and CDR2 FVKESK come from the germline V gene. This CDR3 comprises 16 residues. Here the CDR3 reads CASSRARGQRTDTQYF. CDR3 sequence (DNA): TGTGCCAGCAGCCGGGCTCGGGGACAGCGCACAGATACGCAGTATTTT.

A few counts support this clone. The J gene is TRBJ2-1, the V gene TRBV5-1, with 9 positions matching TRBD2. The CDR3 is made up of 15 amino acids. The V gene end was trimmed by 6 bases and the J gene end by 8 bases; junction bases not matched to a gene: 12. Germline CDR1 and CDR2: SGHRS and YFSETQ. In DNA, the CDR3 is TGCGCCAGCAAGGCGGGAGGGCCAATTTCTGATGAGCAGTTCTTC. Translation: CASKAGGPISDEQFF.

The gene calls are TRBV9 and TRBJ1-1; no clear D. Germline V lookup: CDR1 SGDLS, CDR2 YYNGEE. This CDR3 is 14 amino acids long. V lost 0 bases and J lost 4, with 10 bases in between. CDR3 bases: TGTGCCAGCAGCGTAGAAGTTAGCTCCACTGAAGCTTTCTTT. Encoded protein: CASSVEVSSTEAFF. Looking up the rest from reference TRBV9 and TRBJ1-1 gives the full variable domain: DSGVTQTPKHLITATGQRVTLRCSPRSGDLSVYWYQQSLDQGLQFLIQYYNGEERAKGNILERFSAQQFPDLHSELNLSSLELGDSALYFCASSVEVSSTEAFFGQGTRLTVV.

The gene calls are TRBV5-4 and TRBJ2-7; 8 nucleotides line up with TRBD1. V trimming: 4 bases; J trimming: 5 bases; junction bases outside the gene matches: 5. There are 13 residues in the CDR3. Germline lookup yields CDR1 SGHNT and CDR2 YYREEE (reference sequence). CDR3 region: CASSGQGLHEQYF. Written as DNA, the CDR3 is TGTGCCAGCAGCGGACAGGGTCTCCACGAGCAGTACTTC.

The rearrangement uses TRBV7-2 and TRBJ2-3; TRBD2 matches at 11 bases. Germline V gene data show CDR1 as SGHTA and CDR2 as FQGNSA. CDR3 length: 16 residues. V dropped 6 bases and J dropped 5; count of bases not matched to a gene: 10. This CDR3 reads CASSSPLAGVVDTQYF. The CDR3 nucleotides read TGTGCCAGCAGTTCCCCACTAGCGGGAGTGGTAGATACGCAGTATTTT.

The chain joins TRBV5-5 to TRBJ2-1, with 9 bases that match TRBD2. With V trimmed by 4 bases and J by 5 bases, 4 bases remained unmatched. Germline CDR1 is SGHKS and CDR2 is YYEKEE (reference sequence). CDR3 length: 14 amino acids. The CDR3 coding sequence is TGTGCCAGCAGCCTAGCGGGATTAAACAATGAGCAGTTCTTC. It is translated as CASSLAGLNNEQFF.

In this sample, this clone turned up once. The V and J genes are TRBV9 and TRBJ2-1; 10 bases are shared with TRBD2. The V gene end was trimmed by 3 bases and the J gene end by 3 bases; junction bases not matched to a gene: 6. The CDR3 length is 16 residues. Per germline, CDR1 SGDLS and CDR2 YYNGEE. Here the CDR3 DNA reads TGTGCCAGCAGCGGGCCTATAGCGGGAGGCTACAATGAGCAGTTCTTC. Residues: CASSGPIAGGYNEQFF. Looking up the rest from reference TRBV9 and TRBJ2-1 gives the full variable domain: DSGVTQTPKHLITATGQRVTLRCSPRSGDLSVYWYQQSLDQGLQFLIQYYNGEERAKGNILERFSAQQFPDLHSELNLSSLELGDSALYFCASSGPIAGGYNEQFFGPGTRLTVL.

This clone was picked up a small number of times. CDR3 amino acids: CASSPVRDYRPQGGYTF. CDR3 DNA: TGTGCCAGCTCACCGGTGCGGGATTACAGGCCCCAAGGAGGCTACACCTTC. The chain couples TRBV18 to TRBJ1-2, with D possibly matching TRBD1 (5 bases). The CDR3 spans 17 residues. V was trimmed by 3 bases and J by 8 bases, leaving 25 bases between them. Germline CDR1 KGHSH, CDR2 LQKENI.

The genes are TRBV11-2 and TRBJ2-1; 10 bases line up with TRBD2. Germline V gene data show CDR1 as SGHAT and CDR2 as FQNNGV. CDR3 length: 16 amino acids. V was clipped by 4 bases and J by 8 bases; unmatched bases: 11. The CDR3 loop is CASSYASGGRAHEQFF. For the CDR3, the DNA is TGTGCCAGCAGCTATGCTAGCGGGGGTCGAGCCCATGAGCAGTTCTTC.

The V call is TRBV30, the J call TRBJ2-3, with D hard to call. V shed 5 bases and J shed 0 bases, with 9 bases lying between them. This CDR3 region has 13 residues. Germline-derived CDR1 and CDR2 are GTSNPN and SVGIG (reference sequence). Here the CDR3 DNA reads TGTGCCTGGTCACGGAGAAGCACAGATACGCAGTATTTT. Its translation: CAWSRRSTDTQYF.

This clone was picked up a small number of times. The chain combines TRBV7-3 with TRBJ2-1, with 12 bases identical to TRBD2. This CDR3 has 15 amino acids. The J segment lost 8 bases and the V segment lost 5 bases, leaving 7 bases of the junction unmatched. Looked up from germline, CDR1 is SGHTA and CDR2 is FQGTGA. CDR3 sequence reads: CASSVLAGGMDEQFF. The CDR3, as DNA: TGTGCCAGCAGCGTACTAGCGGGAGGTATGGATGAGCAGTTCTTC.

CDR3 nucleotides: TGTGCCAGTTGCAGGACACTACAAGAGACCCAGTACTTC. Protein: CASCRTLQETQYF. This chain joins TRBV19 and TRBJ2-5, with D maybe TRBD1 (5 bases). V shed 8 bases and J shed 2 bases, with 12 bases lying between them. The CDR3 covers 13 residues. Germline assignment: CDR1 LNHDA and CDR2 SQIVND (reference sequence).

The CDR3 nucleotides read TGTGCCAGCAGCCCGACAGGCGGATTGGGCACAGATACGCAGTATTTT. Translating it yields CASSPTGGLGTDTQYF. The rearrangement uses TRBV7-2 and TRBJ2-3; weak D call: TRBD1 (6 bases). Trimming left V 5 bases short and J 1 base short, with 16 bases between. The CDR3 runs to 16 residues. Germline V lookup: CDR1 SGHTA, CDR2 FQGNSA.

Concerning this clone itself: Other nucleotide sequences from this sample produce the same CDR3. The rearrangement joins TRBV7-2 to TRBJ2-1; 12 positions agree with TRBD2. This CDR3 has 15 amino acids. In germline, CDR1 is SGHTA, CDR2 FQGNSA. V dropped 5 bases and J dropped 7; count of bases not matched to a gene: 6. Written as DNA, the CDR3 is TGTGCCAGCAGCCTTACTAGCGGGAGGTTAAATGAGCAGTTCTTC. As protein: CASSLTSGRLNEQFF.

The rearrangement joins TRBV7-9 to TRBJ2-3; TRBD1 agrees at 7 bases. Germline assignment: CDR1 SEHNR and CDR2 FQNEAQ (reference sequence). The J segment lost 5 bases and the V segment lost 0 bases, leaving 11 bases of the junction unmatched. The CDR3 loop spans 17 amino acids. The CDR3 here is CASSLAEGQANIDTQYF. DNA of the CDR3: TGTGCCAGCAGCTTAGCGGAAGGACAGGCGAATATAGATACGCAGTATTTT.

V and J are TRBV6-5 and TRBJ1-2; 8 bases are shared with TRBD1. CDR1 MNHEY and CDR2 SVGAGI come from the germline V gene. The CDR3 runs to 15 residues. V lost 6 bases, J lost 4 bases, and 10 bases stayed unmatched. The CDR3 DNA sequence: TGTGCCAGCAGCCAAGGACAGGGCTGGGGCTATGGCTACACCTTC. As protein: CASSQGQGWGYGYTF.

V usage is TRBV19 and J usage is TRBJ1-1; 8 positions match TRBD1. Germline lookup yields CDR1 LNHDA and CDR2 SQIVND (reference sequence). This CDR3 has 16 residues. V lost 7 bases to trimming and J lost 0 bases; unmatched junction nucleotides: 10. CDR3 amino acids: CASTRQGHGMNTEAFF. The DNA of the CDR3 is TGTGCCAGTACCCGACAGGGGCATGGGATGAACACTGAAGCTTTCTTT.

The rearrangement uses TRBV5-6 and TRBJ2-1; a possible D gene is TRBD2 (5 bases). The CDR3 runs 12 residues. The germline V and J ends were trimmed by 2 bases and 10 bases, with 10 bases remaining between them. Germline loops: CDR1 SGHDT, CDR2 YYEEEE. CDR3 region: CASSLPTGEQFF. DNA for the CDR3: TGTGCCAGCAGCTTACCGACGGGGGAGCAGTTCTTC. Based on the CDR3 plus reference TRBV5-6 and TRBJ2-1, the full variable domain is DAGVTQSPTHLIKTRGQQVTLRCSPKSGHDTVSWYQQALGQGPQFIFQYYEEEERQRGNFPDRFSGHQFPNYSSELNVNALLLGDSALYLCASSLPTGEQFFGPGTRLTVL.

Concerning this clone itself: Relative to the germline gene, one junction end is altered; a read error may explain this. The chain uses TRBV7-9 and TRBJ2-1; D gene unclear. Germline CDR1 reads SEHNR; CDR2 reads FQNEAQ (reference sequence). The length of the CDR3 is 12 residues. The CDR3 is CSSSLALYEQFF. The CDR3 DNA sequence: TGTTCCAGCAGCTTAGCCCTCTATGAGCAGTTCTTC. The full variable domain, its missing parts supplied by reference TRBV7-9 and TRBJ2-1, is DTGVSQNPRHKITKRGQNVTFRCDPISEHNRLYWYRQTLGQGPEFLTYFQNEAQLEKSRLLSDRFSAERPKGSFSTLEIQRTEQGDSAMYLCSSSLALYEQFFGPGTRLTVL.

V usage is TRBV28 and J usage is TRBJ2-7; TRBD2 matches at 9 bases. This CDR3 contains 15 residues. Germline V gene lookup returns CDR1 MDHEN and CDR2 SYDVKM. After removal of 4 bases from V and 2 bases from J, the junction contained 6 bases not matched to a gene. CDR3 in amino acids: CASSSPRGRAYEQYF. In nucleotides, the CDR3 is TGTGCCAGCAGTTCCCCTCGCGGGAGGGCCTACGAGCAGTACTTC.